The clone carrying this T cell receptor (beta chain) was detected ten times or more. Described time point: longitudinal time-point 1 (baseline). The CDR3 totals 12 residues. Germline assignment: CDR1 ENHRY and CDR2 SYGVKD. With 4 bases removed from V and 5 bases from J, the gap between germline ends came to 6 bases. TCRdb re-called the 5' RACE reads through MiXCR, storing one row per CDR3 protein. The data show tens of thousands of distinct CDR3 sequences, with roughly 10% seen just once and approximately 9.6% held by the top ten. The source of the sample is a study of neurological immune-mediated disorders.

The chain joins TRBV10-3 to TRBJ1-5; D gene ambiguous. Sequenced material: PBMCs. The source is a man younger than 40 in good health. In DNA, the CDR3 is TGTGCCATCAGTGTCGGGGATCAGCCCCAGCATTTT. Residues: CAISVGDQPQHF.